This T cell receptor beta chain was identified during a study of blood T cell repertoires in COVID-19 (dated by TCRdb to the early 2020s). Regarding the complete study: Samples from collaborators originated in the United States, Italy and Spain and spanned both the acute and convalescent phases of COVID-19. The prospective study material was composed of cDNA or gDNA derived from T cells, B-cell-depleted T cells, or PBMCs. The dataset comprised deeply sampled blood TCRbeta repertoires from subjects exposed to, actively infected with, or recovered from COVID-19. The repertoires were released in a freely available public database meant as a resource for research on the immune response to SARS-CoV-2. Samples came from the ongoing ImmuneRACE study (first 160 participants) plus 1,254 subjects from 6 global collaborators. The sample metadata nearly always contained a de-identified subject ID, COVID-19 status, age in years and sex. Where available, HLA class I and class II types were taken from metadata supplied by the sample provider and were not determined by assay-based typing.

Of note for this clone: The target of this receptor is not known. Per-nucleotide qualities are absent, and no much larger clonotype sits a single base away.

TCRbeta CDR3 regions were amplified from genomic DNA using the immunoSEQ Assay, a bias-controlled multiplex PCR. In the paper's pipeline: The number of nucleated cells in each sample was estimated by amplification of reference gene primers within the assay. To quantify the absolute abundance of each unique TCRbeta CDR3 rearrangement, sequence reads were collapsed and filtered. For each sample, productive Simpson clonality was calculated by taking the square root of Simpson's diversity index across productive rearrangements. The source is immuneACCESS, and TCRdb retained only in-frame sequences with V and J called. Part of the clones is not carried over; for the studies checked, unresolved V genes explain less than half of this, and the remainder is unexplained. V, J and clone size are those of that table, while D and trimming were read from the DNA. Present in this sample are 200,000 to 250,000 clones, roughly four fifths of which were seen just once. About 3.3% of the sample is held by the ten biggest clonotypes.

Participants in the prospective study were aged roughly 18 to 100 years, lived in 20 to 30 United States geographic areas, and enrolled through a virtual design. In the prospective study, participants were assigned to cohorts based on the clinical history participants reported in a screening survey and a study questionnaire. Recovered participants in ImmuneRACE Cohort 3 were defined by two consecutive negative NP/OP PCR tests, clearance by a healthcare professional, or resolution of symptoms. In the prospective study, whole blood, serum and a nasopharyngeal or oropharyngeal swab were collected from each participant by mobile phlebotomists. Additional blood draws and questionnaires over an approximately 2-month period could optionally be provided by prospective study participants. Before DNA extraction, blood samples from the prospective study were shipped at room temperature or frozen. The CDR3 measures 15 amino acids from cysteine to phenylalanine. Left in the record is the CDR3 DNA by itself, 45 bases read in frame from the first base. From the germline V gene, CDR1 is KGHDR and CDR2 is SFDVKD. V is cut by 4 bases and J by 3 bases, and the space between the germline ends is 12 bases.

Overall study outcomes, separate from this receptor: The quantity of clinical and demographic metadata differed by source and by participant and was supplied without curation.

The sequencing input was PBMCs or T cells enriched from blood (not recorded which). This chain is built from TRBV24-1 and TRBJ1-5, with the D gene not confidently named. The sequence came from a woman in her fifties or sixties who had recovered from COVID-19. The DNA sequence is given as TGTGCCACCAGTGACCTATTCCGGGTCAATCAGCCCCAGCATTTT. Its product reads: CATSDLFRVNQPQHF.